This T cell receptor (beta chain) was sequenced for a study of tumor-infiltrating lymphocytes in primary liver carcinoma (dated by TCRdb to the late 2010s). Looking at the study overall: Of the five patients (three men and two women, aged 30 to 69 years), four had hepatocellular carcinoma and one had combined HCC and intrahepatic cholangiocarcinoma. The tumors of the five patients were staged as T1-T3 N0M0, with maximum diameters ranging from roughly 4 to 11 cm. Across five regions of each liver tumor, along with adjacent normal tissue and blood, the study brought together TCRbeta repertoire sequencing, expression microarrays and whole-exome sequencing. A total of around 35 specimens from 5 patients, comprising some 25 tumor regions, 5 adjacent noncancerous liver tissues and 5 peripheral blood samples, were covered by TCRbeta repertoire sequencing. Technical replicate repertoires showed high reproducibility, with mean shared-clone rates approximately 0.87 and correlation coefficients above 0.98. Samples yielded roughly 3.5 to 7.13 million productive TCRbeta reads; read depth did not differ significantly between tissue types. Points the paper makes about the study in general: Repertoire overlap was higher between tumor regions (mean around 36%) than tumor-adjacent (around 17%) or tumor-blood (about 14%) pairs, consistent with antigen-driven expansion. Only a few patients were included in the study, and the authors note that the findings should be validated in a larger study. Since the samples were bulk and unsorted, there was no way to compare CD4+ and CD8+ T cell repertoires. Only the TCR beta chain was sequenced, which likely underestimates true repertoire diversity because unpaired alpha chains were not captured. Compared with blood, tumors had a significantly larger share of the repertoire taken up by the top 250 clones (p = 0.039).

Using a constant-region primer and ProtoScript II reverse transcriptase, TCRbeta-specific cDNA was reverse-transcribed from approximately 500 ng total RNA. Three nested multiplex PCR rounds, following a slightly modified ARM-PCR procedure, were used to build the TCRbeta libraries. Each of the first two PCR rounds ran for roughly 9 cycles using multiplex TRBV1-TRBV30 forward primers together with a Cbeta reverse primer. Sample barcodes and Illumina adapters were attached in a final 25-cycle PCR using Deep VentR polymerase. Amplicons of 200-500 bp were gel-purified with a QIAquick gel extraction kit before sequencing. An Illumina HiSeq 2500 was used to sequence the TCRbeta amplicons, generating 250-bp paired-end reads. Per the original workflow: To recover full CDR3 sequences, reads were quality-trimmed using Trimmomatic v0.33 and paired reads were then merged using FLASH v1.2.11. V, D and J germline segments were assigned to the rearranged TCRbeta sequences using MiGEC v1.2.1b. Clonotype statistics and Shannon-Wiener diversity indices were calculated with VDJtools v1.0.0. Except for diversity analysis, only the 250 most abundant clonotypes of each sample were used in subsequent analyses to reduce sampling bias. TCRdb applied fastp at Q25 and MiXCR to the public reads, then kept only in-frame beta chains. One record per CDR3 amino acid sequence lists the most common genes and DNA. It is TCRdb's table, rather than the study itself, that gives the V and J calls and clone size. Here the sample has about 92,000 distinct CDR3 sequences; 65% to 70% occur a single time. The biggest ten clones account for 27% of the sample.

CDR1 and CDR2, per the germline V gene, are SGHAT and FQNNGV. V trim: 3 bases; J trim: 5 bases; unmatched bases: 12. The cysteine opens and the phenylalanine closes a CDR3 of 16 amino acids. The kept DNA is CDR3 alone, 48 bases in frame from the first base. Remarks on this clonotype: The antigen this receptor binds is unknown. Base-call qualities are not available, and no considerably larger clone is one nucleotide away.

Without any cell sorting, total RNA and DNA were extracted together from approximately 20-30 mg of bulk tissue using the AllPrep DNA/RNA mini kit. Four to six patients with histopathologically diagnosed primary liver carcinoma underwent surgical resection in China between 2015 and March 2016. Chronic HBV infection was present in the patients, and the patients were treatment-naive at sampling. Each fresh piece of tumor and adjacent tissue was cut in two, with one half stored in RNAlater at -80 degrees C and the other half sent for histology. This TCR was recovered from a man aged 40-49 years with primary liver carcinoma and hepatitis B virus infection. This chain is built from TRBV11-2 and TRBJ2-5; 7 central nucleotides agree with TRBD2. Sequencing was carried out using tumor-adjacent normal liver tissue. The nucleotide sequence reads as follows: TGTGCCAGCAGCTTGGGAGGGGCGGGAGTGCCGGAGACCCAGTACTTC. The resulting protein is CASSLGGAGVPETQYF.